The clone carrying this T cell receptor beta chain was detected many times. This entry comes from a study of tumor-infiltrating lymphocytes in oesophageal squamous cell carcinoma. Germline assignment: CDR1 WNHNN and CDR2 SYGVQD (reference sequence). Trimming shortened V by 3 bases and J by 0 bases, and 9 bases separated the two germline ends. The length of the CDR3 is 14 residues. Using its own MiXCR run on the PCR reads, TCRdb lists one record per CDR3 protein. The repertoire holds over 10,000 distinct CDR3 sequences, with approximately 50% as singletons. This TCR derives from a male donor with esophageal squamous cell carcinoma. This chain uses TRBV10-1 with TRBJ2-7, with D possibly called TRBD1 or TRBD2 (5 bases each). Sequencing was done on a sample of normal esophageal tissue next to the tumor. The CDR3 sequence is CASSEGDPSYEQYF. CDR3 nucleotides: TGCGCCAGCAGTGAAGGGGACCCCTCCTACGAGCAGTACTTC.